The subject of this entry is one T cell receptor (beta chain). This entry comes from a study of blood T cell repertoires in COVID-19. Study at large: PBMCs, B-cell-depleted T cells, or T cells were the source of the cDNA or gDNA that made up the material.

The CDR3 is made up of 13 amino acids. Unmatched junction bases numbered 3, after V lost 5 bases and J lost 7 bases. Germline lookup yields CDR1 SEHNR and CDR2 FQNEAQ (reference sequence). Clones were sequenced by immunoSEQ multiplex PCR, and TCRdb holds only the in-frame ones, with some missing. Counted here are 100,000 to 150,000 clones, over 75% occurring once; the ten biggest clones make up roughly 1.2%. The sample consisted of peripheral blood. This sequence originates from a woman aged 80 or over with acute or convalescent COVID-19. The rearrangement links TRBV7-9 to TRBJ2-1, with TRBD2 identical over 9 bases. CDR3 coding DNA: TGTGCCAGCAGCAAGCGGGGGGCGAATGAGCAGTTCTTC. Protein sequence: CASSKRGANEQFF.